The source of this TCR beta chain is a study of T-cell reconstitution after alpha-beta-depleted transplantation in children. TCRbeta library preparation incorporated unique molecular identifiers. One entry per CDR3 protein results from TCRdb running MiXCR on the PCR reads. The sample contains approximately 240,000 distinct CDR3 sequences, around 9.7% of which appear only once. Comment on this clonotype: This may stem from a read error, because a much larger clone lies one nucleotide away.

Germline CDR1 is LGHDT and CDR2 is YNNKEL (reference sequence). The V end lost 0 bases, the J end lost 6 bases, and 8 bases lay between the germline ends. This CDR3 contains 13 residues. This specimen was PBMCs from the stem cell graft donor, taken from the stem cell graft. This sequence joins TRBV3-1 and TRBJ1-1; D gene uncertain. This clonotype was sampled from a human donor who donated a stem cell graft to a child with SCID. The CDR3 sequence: CASSQDGDAEAFF. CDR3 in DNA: TGTGCCAGCAGCCAAGATGGAGACGCTGAAGCTTTCTTT.